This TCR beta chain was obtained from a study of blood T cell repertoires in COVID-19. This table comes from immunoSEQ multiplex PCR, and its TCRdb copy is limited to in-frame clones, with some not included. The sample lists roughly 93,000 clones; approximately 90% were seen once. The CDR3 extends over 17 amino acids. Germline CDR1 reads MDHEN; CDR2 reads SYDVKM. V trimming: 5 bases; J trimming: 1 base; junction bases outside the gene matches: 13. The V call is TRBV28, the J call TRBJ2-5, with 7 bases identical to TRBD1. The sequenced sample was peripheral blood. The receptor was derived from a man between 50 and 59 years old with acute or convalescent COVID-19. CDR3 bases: TGTGCCAGCAGTCTAAACACCGGGACAGTTAGCCAAGAGACCCAGTACTTC. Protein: CASSLNTGTVSQETQYF.